This note documents a single T cell receptor beta chain sequence. The clone's antigen remains unknown. Base-call qualities are not available, and no considerably larger clone is one nucleotide away. The cysteine opens and the phenylalanine closes a CDR3 of 14 amino acids. Just CDR3 DNA is preserved here, 42 bases in frame from base 1. Trimming at the junction amounts to 6 bases on V and 6 bases on J, and the germline ends lie 17 bases apart. CDR1 PRHDT and CDR2 FYEKMQ were looked up in the germline V gene (reference sequence). Read against the paper, the sample's time point label means: baseline before oral tofacitinib. Lesional scalp punch biopsies and peripheral blood were obtained from alopecia areata patients. PBMCs were isolated by density centrifugation and stained for CD3, CD4 and CD8, and CD4+ and CD8+ T cells were sorted on a FACSAria. Preparation of the library involved the immunoSEQ multiplex PCR assay. For TCR sequencing, RNA was extracted from every sample and reverse transcribed into cDNA to serve as template. First-strand cDNA was synthesized with SuperScript III using a 2:1 mix of oligo-dT and random hexamers. A synthetic immune receptor repertoire was used to gauge amplification bias, and whatever bias remained was removed computationally. The published analysis was carried out like this. Raw reads were preprocessed to remove errors, and CDR3 was defined by IMGT conventions from the conserved cysteine to phenylalanine. To get clonality, Shannon entropy was normalized by log2 of the number of productive unique TCRs and the result was subtracted from 1. Whether scalp clones were CD4 or CD8 was inferred by matching scalp TCRbeta sequences against CD4 and CD8 repertoires sorted from blood. In TCRdb, the immuneACCESS table is reduced to in-frame sequences with V and J assigned. These tables do not hold every clone; where another copy was compared, an unresolved V gene accounts for under half, and the others remain unexplained. D and trimming come from the DNA, and the V and J calls and clone size come from that table. The sample has over 200,000 clones on record, about three fifths of them singletons. The ten largest clones add up to approximately 0.45% of the sample.

This sample is drawn from a study of CD8+ T cells in alopecia areata (dated by TCRdb to the late 2010s). Regarding the research as a whole: The treated patients took part in an open-label pilot trial in which moderate-to-severe alopecia areata was treated with oral tofacitinib at 5 to 10 mg twice daily. immunoSEQ multiplex PCR using 35 Vbeta forward primers and 13 Jbeta reverse primers was used to amplify TCRbeta CDR3 regions. In both human patients and the C3H/HeJ mouse model, the study applied high-throughput TCRbeta sequencing to look at T cell clonal expansion in alopecia areata. Tofacitinib was given for 6 to 18 months, followed by 6 months of follow-up off drug to assess delayed response and recurrence. Scalp clonality was compared among normal scalp (n=4), patchy alopecia areata scalp (n=8), and alopecia totalis/universalis scalp (n=8). RNA came from the PAXgene miRNA kit for fixed scalp, the miRNeasy kit for PBMCs, and the RNeasy kit for mouse skin. Biopsies were taken from tofacitinib-treated patients at baseline and at 4 and 24 weeks of treatment, and a later scalp biopsy was taken in several of the tofacitinib-treated patients. Scalp tissue and sorted CD4+ and CD8+ peripheral blood T cells from patchy and totalis/universalis alopecia areata patients and from healthy controls were covered by human TCRbeta sequencing.

What the work shows at the level of the full study, not this receptor alone: Compared with normal scalp, lesional scalp had higher clonality and more expanded CD8+ clones, particularly in alopecia totalis/universalis, a pattern that suggests antigenic drive. TCR sequences shared between patients were less clear than in mice, possibly partly because of HLA diversity in the patient population. Unlike mouse skin, which is dominated by gammadelta T cells, normal human skin has resident alphabeta T cells that are also sequenced, and this complicates analysis of the scalp TCR repertoire.

The chain couples TRBV13 to TRBJ1-1; there is no confident call for the D gene. Sequenced here: CD4+ T cells sorted from blood, sampled at week 0. The receptor was isolated from a human donor with alopecia areata. The CDR3 region has the sequence CASRNRRQSAEAFF. The DNA sequence follows: TGTGCCAGCAGAAACCGACGGCAGAGCGCTGAAGCTTTCTTT.